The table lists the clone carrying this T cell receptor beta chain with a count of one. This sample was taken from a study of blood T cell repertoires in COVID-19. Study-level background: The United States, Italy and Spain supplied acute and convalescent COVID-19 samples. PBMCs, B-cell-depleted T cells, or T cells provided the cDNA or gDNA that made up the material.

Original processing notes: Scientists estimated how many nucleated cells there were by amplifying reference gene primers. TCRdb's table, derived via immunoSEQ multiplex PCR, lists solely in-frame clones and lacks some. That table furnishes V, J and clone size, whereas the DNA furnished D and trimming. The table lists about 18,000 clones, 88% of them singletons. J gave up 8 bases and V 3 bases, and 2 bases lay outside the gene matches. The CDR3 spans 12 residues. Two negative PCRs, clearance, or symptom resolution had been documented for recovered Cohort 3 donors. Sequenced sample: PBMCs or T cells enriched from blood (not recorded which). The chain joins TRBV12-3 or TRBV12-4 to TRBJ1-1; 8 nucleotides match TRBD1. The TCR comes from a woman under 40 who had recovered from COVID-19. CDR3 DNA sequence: TGTGCCAGCAGTTTCTGGGACAGGGAAGCTTTCTTT. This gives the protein CASSFWDREAFF.